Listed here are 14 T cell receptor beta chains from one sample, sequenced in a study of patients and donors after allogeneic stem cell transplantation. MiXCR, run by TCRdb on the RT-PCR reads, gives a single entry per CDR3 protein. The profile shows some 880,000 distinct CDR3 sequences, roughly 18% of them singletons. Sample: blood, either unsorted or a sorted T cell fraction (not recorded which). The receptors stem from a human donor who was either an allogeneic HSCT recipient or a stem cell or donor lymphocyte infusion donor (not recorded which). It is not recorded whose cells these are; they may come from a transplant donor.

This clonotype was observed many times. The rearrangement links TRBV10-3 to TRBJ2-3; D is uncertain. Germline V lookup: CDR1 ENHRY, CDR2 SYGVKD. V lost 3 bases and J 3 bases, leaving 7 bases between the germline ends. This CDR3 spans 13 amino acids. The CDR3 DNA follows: TGTGCCATCAGTGATCTAGTGACAGATACGCAGTATTTT. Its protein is CAISDLVTDTQYF.

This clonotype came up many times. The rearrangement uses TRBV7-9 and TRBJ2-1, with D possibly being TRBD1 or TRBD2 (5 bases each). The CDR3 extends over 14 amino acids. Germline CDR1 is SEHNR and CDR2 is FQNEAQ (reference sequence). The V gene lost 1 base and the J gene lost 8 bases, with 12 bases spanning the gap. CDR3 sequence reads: CASSLGEGYDEQFF. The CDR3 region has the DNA TGTGCCAGCAGCTTAGGAGAGGGGTACGATGAGCAGTTCTTC.

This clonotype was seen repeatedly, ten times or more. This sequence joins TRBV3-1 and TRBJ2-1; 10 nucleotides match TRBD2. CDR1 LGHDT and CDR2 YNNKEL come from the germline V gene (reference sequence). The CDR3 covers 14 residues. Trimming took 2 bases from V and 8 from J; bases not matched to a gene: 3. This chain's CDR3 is CASSQILAGDEQFF. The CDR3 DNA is TGTGCCAGCAGCCAAATTCTAGCGGGAGATGAGCAGTTCTTC.

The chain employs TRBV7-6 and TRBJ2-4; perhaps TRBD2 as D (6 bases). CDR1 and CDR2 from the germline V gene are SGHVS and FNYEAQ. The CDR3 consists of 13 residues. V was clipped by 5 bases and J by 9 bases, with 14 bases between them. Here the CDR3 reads CASSRTGVGIQYF. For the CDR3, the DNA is TGTGCCAGCAGCCGGACGGGGGTGGGCATTCAGTACTTC.

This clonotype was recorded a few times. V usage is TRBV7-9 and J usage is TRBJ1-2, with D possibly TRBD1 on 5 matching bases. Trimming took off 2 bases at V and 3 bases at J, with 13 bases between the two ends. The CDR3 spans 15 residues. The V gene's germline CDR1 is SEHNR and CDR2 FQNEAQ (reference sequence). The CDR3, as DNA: TGTGCCAGCAGCTTACGGGACGGAAACTACTATGGCTACACCTTC. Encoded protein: CASSLRDGNYYGYTF.

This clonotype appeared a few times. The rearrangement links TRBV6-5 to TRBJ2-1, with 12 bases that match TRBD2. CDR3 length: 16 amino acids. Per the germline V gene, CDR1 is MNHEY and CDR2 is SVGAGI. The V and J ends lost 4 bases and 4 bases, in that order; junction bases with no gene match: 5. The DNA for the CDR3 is TGTGCCAGCAGTTTTCGGACTAGCGGGAAATACAATGAGCAGTTCTTC. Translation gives CASSFRTSGKYNEQFF.

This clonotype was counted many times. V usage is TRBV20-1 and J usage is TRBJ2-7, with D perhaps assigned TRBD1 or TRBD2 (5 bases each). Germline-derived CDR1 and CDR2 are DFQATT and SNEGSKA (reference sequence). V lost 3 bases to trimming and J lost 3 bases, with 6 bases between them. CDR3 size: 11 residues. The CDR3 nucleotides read TGCAGTGCTAGGGGGGTCTACGAGCAGTACTTC. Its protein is CSARGVYEQYF.

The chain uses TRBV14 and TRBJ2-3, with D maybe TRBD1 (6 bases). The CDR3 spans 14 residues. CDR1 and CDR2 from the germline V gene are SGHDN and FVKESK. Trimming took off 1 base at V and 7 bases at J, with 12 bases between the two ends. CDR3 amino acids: CASSQVGALHTQYF. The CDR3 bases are TGTGCCAGCAGCCAAGTGGGGGCGCTTCATACGCAGTATTTT.

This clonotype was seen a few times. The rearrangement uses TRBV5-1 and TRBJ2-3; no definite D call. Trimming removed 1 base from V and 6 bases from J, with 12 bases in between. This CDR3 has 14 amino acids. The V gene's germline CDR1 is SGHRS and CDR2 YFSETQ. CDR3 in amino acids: CASSLNLPGDTQYF. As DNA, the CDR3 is TGCGCCAGCAGCTTGAACCTCCCCGGGGATACGCAGTATTTT.

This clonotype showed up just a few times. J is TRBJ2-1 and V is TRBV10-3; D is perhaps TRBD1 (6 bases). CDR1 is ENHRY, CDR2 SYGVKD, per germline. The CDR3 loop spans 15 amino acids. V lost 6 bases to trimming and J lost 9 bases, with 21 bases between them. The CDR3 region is CAISPPGQGNIEQFF. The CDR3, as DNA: TGTGCCATCAGCCCCCCAGGGCAGGGGAATATTGAGCAGTTCTTC.

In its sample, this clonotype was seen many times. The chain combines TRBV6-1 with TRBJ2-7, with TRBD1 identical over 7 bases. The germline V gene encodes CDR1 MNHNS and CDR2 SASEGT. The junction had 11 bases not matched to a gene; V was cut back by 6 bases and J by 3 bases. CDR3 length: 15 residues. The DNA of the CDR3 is TGTGCCAGCAGCCAAGATAGGACAGGTTACTACGAGCAGTACTTC. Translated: CASSQDRTGYYEQYF.

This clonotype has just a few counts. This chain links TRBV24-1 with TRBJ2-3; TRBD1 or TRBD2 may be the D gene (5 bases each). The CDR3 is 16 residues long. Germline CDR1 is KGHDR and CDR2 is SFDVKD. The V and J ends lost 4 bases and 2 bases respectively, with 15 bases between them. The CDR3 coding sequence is TGTGCCACCAGTGACCAAAGGGACGGAATCACAGATACGCAGTATTTT. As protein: CATSDQRDGITDTQYF.

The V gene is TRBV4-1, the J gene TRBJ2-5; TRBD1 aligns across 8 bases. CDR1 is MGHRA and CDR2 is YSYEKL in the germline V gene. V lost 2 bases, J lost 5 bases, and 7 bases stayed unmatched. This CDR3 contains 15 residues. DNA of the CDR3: TGCGCCAGCAGCCAACCGGACAGGGCTTGGGAGACCCAGTACTTC. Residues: CASSQPDRAWETQYF.

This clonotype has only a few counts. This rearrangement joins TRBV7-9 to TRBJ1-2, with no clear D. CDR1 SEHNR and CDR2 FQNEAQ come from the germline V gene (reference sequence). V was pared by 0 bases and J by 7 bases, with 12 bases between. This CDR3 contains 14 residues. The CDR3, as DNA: TGTGCCAGCAGCTTAGCCCAGACGGGGAGTGGCTACACCTTC. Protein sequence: CASSLAQTGSGYTF.